Below are 14 T cell receptor beta chains sequenced from a single sample in a study of T-cell reconstitution after alpha-beta-depleted transplantation in children. Unique molecular identifiers were incorporated when the TCRbeta library was constructed. Using its own MiXCR run on the PCR reads, TCRdb lists one record per CDR3 protein. There are about 610,000 distinct CDR3 sequences in the sample; 10% to 13% occur only once, and approximately 4.1% lies in the top ten. Source: PBMCs from the stem cell graft donor, taken from the stem cell graft. These receptors originate from a human donor who donated a stem cell graft to a child with acute myeloid leukemia.

This clonotype showed up just a few times. The rearrangement joins TRBV7-2 to TRBJ2-7; D is possibly TRBD2 (6 bases). The CDR3 has 16 residues. The ends were cut back, 5 bases at V and 0 bases at J, with 17 bases in the middle. Germline lookup yields CDR1 SGHTA and CDR2 FQGNSA. Here the CDR3 reads CASSAGLLSFSYEQYF. The CDR3 coding sequence is TGTGCCAGCAGCGCAGGACTACTATCTTTCTCCTACGAGCAGTACTTC.

The V call is TRBV6-5, the J call TRBJ1-1; 7 bases align to TRBD1. V lost 0 bases, J lost 1 base, and 2 bases stayed unmatched. Per the germline V gene, CDR1 is MNHEY and CDR2 is SVGAGI. The CDR3 is made up of 15 amino acids. The CDR3 spells CASSYSDRTNTEAFF. The CDR3 nucleotides read TGTGCCAGCAGTTACTCGGACAGGACGAACACTGAAGCTTTCTTT.

The chain employs TRBV4-3 and TRBJ1-4; weak D call: TRBD1 (6 bases). V was pared by 0 bases and J by 8 bases, with 10 bases between. CDR3 length: 14 amino acids. Germline assignment: CDR1 LGHNA and CDR2 YSLEER. CDR3: CASSQDQGTEKLFF. The CDR3 DNA follows: TGCGCCAGCAGCCAAGATCAGGGGACGGAAAAACTGTTTTTT.

This clonotype has at least ten counts. This chain links TRBV5-1 with TRBJ2-1, with D maybe TRBD1 (6 bases). CDR1 and CDR2 from the germline V gene are SGHRS and YFSETQ. The V gene lost 5 bases and the J gene lost 5 bases, with 14 bases spanning the gap. The CDR3 consists of 14 residues. The CDR3 bases are TGCGCCAGCAGTTCCTTGGGGGCAGACAATGAGCAGTTCTTC. Translation: CASSSLGADNEQFF.

This clonotype was picked up a small number of times. This chain joins TRBV20-1 and TRBJ1-2; no definite D call. Trimming took off 1 base at V and 5 bases at J, with 8 bases between the two ends. Germline V gene data show CDR1 as DFQATT and CDR2 as SNEGSKA (reference sequence). This CDR3 spans 12 amino acids. The CDR3 DNA sequence: TGCAGTGCTAGAGGTGGGGTATATGGCTACACCTTC. Protein product: CSARGGVYGYTF.

This clonotype was recorded a few times. The chain is built from TRBV15 and TRBJ2-7; TRBD1 might be the D (6 bases). Trimming stripped 10 bases from V and 0 bases from J, with 16 bases between. Germline values: CDR1 LNHNV, CDR2 YYDKDF (reference sequence). The CDR3 sequence is 14 residues long. Here the CDR3 reads CASLRQDLSYEQYF. In nucleotides, the CDR3 is TGTGCCAGCCTTAGACAGGACCTCTCCTACGAGCAGTACTTC. The full variable domain, completed using reference TRBV15 and TRBJ2-7, is DAMVIQNPRYQVTQFGKPVTLSCSQTLNHNVMYWYQQKSSQAPKLLFHYYDKDFNNEADTPDNFQSRRPNTSFCFLDIRSPGLGDTAMYLCASLRQDLSYEQYFGPGTRLTVT.

This clonotype has a count of ten or more. The chain uses TRBV12-3 or TRBV12-4 and TRBJ2-1, with 9 bases identical to TRBD2. With 2 bases clipped from V and 8 bases from J, the junction kept 7 bases outside the gene matches. CDR3 length equals 15 residues. The CDR3 spells CASSLLAGEKDEQFF. For the CDR3, the DNA is TGTGCCAGCAGTTTATTAGCGGGAGAGAAGGATGAGCAGTTCTTC.

The chain uses TRBV5-6 and TRBJ2-7, with a possible D match to TRBD2 (5 bases). The CDR3 extends over 13 amino acids. The germline CDR1 and CDR2 sequences are SGHDT and YYEEEE. Trimming removed 4 bases from V and 2 bases from J, with 10 bases in between. The CDR3 nucleotides are TGTGCCAGCAGCCGGGATACCCCCTACGAGCAGTACTTC. Translated: CASSRDTPYEQYF.

The rearrangement links TRBV28 to TRBJ2-7; D is uncertain. The V gene lost 3 bases and the J gene lost 3 bases, with 6 bases spanning the gap. CDR1 and CDR2 (germline): MDHEN, SYDVKM. This CDR3 has 12 residues. For the CDR3, the DNA is TGTGCCAGCAGTTTCCAGAACTACGAGCAGTACTTC. Translating it yields CASSFQNYEQYF.

This clonotype has a count of ten or more. This chain connects TRBV20-1 to TRBJ2-4; D unresolved. CDR1 is DFQATT and CDR2 is SNEGSKA in the germline V gene (reference sequence). The V end was cut by 4 bases, the J end by 6 bases, with 7 bases between. The CDR3 covers 11 residues. The DNA for the CDR3 is TGCAGTGCTAATGATGCAAACATTCAGTACTTC. It encodes CSANDANIQYF.

This clonotype was found a few times. J is TRBJ2-1 and V is TRBV20-1; TRBD2 aligns across 13 bases. V lost 3 bases, J lost 4 bases, and 9 bases stayed unmatched. The CDR3 has 17 residues. Germline V lookup: CDR1 DFQATT, CDR2 SNEGSKA (reference sequence). CDR3 in amino acids: CSASPRLAGGKYNEQFF. The CDR3 DNA reads as TGCAGTGCTAGTCCTAGACTAGCGGGAGGAAAGTACAATGAGCAGTTCTTC.

This clonotype was counted a few times. The chain couples TRBV2 to TRBJ2-3; 8 nucleotides line up with TRBD2. Germline V lookup: CDR1 SNHLY, CDR2 FYNNEI. This CDR3 is 14 amino acids long. The junction had 11 bases not matched to a gene; V was cut back by 7 bases and J by 8 bases. CDR3: CASIPGREVATQYF. Here the CDR3 DNA reads TGTGCCAGCATCCCCGGGCGGGAGGTCGCTACGCAGTATTTT.

Only a few counts were recorded for this clonotype. The chain carries TRBV20-1 and TRBJ1-5, with D uncertain. The germline V gene has CDR1 DFQATT and CDR2 SNEGSKA (reference sequence). The CDR3 loop spans 15 amino acids. V lost 3 bases, J lost 0 bases, and 12 bases lay in between. The CDR3 protein is CSASRGSNSNQPQHF. In DNA, the CDR3 is TGCAGTGCTAGTCGGGGAAGTAATAGCAATCAGCCCCAGCATTTT.

V is TRBV6-1 and J is TRBJ1-5; tentatively, D is TRBD1 (5 bases). Germline V gene sequence: CDR1 MNHNS, CDR2 SASEGT. The CDR3 contains 13 residues. V lost 6 bases to trimming and J lost 5 bases, with 11 bases between them. CDR3 DNA sequence: TGTGCCAGCAGCACCACAGGCCATCAGCCCCAGCATTTT. Translating gives CASSTTGHQPQHF.